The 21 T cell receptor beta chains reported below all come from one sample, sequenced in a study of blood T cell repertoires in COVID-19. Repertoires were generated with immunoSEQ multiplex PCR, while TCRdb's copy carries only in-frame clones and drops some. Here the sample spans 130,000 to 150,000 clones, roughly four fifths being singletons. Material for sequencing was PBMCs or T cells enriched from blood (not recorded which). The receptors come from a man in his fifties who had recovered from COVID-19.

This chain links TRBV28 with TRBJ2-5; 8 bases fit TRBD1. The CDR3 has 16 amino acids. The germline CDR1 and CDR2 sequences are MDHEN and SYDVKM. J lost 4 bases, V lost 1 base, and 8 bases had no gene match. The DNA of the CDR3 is TGTGCCAGCAGTTTATCGACACAGGGGGTGGGAGAGACCCAGTACTTC. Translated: CASSLSTQGVGETQYF.

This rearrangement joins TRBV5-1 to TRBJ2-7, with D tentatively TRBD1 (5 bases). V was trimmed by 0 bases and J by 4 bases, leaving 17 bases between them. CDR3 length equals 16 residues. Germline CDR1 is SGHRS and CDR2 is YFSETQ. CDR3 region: CASSLDGLIKGYEQYF. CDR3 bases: TGCGCCAGCAGCTTGGACGGGTTAATCAAGGGGTACGAGCAGTACTTC.

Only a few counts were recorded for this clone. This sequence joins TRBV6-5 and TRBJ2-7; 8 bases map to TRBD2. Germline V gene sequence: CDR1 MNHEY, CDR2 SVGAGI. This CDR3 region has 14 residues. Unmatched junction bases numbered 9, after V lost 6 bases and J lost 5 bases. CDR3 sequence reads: CASSLGGALNEQYF. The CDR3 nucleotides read TGTGCCAGCAGCCTCGGGGGGGCCCTCAACGAGCAGTACTTC.

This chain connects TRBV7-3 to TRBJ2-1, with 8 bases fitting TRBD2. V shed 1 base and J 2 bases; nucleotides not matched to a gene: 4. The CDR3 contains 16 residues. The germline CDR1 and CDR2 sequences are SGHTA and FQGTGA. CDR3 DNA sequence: TGTGCCAGCAGCTTAATCGTAGCGGGGACCTACAATGAGCAGTTCTTC. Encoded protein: CASSLIVAGTYNEQFF.

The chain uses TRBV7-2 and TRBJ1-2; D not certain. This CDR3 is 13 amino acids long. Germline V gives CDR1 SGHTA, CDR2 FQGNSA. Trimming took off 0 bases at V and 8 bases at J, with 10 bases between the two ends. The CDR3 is CASSLALEGGYTF. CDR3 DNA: TGTGCCAGCAGCTTAGCGCTAGAGGGCGGCTACACCTTC.

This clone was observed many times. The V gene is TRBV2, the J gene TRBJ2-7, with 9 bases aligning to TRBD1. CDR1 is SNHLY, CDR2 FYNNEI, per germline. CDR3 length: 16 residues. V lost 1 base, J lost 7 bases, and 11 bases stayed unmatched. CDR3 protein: CASSEEETGGAGEQYF. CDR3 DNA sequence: TGTGCCAGCAGTGAAGAAGAGACAGGGGGAGCGGGTGAGCAGTACTTC. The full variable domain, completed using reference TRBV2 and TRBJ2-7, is EPEVTQTPSHQVTQMGQEVILRCVPISNHLYFYWYRQILGQKVEFLVSFYNNEISEKSEIFDDQFSVERPDGSNFTLKIRSTKLEDSAMYFCASSEEETGGAGEQYFGPGTRLTVT.

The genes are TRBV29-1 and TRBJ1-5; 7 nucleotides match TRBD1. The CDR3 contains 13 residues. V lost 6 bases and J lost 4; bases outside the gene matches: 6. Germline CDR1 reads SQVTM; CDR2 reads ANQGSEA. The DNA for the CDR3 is TGCAGCGTACAGGGACAGCGGAATCAGCCCCAGCATTTT. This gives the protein CSVQGQRNQPQHF.

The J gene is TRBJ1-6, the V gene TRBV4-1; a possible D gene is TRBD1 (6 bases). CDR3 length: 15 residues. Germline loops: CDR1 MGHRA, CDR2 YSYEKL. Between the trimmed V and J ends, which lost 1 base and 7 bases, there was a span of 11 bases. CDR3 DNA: TGCGCCAGCAGCCAAGCCGCAGGGGAAAATTCACCCCTCCACTTT. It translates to CASSQAAGENSPLHF.

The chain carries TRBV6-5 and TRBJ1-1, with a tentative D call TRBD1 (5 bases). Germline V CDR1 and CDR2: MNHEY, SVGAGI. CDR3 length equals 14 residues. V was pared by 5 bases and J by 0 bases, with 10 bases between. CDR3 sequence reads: CASSPGLMNTEAFF. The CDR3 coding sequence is TGTGCCAGCAGTCCGGGACTCATGAACACTGAAGCTTTCTTT.

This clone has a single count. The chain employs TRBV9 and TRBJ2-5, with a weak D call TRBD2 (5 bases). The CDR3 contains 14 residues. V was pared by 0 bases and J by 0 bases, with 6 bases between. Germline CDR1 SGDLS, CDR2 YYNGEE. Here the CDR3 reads CASSVGRYQETQYF. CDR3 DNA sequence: TGTGCCAGCAGCGTAGGGAGGTACCAAGAGACCCAGTACTTC.

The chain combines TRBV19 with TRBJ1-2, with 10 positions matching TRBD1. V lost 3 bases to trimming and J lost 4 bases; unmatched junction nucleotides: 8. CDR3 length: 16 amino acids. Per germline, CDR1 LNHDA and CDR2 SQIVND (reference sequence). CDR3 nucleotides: TGTGCCAGTAGTATCACCGGGACAGGGGACAGCTATGGCTACACCTTC. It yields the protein CASSITGTGDSYGYTF.

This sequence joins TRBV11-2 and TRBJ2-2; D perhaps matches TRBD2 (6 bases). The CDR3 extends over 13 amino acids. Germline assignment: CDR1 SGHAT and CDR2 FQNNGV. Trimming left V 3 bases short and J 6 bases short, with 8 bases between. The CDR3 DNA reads TGTGCCAGCAGCTTTCGGGGGTCCGGGGAGCTGTTTTTT. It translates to CASSFRGSGELFF.

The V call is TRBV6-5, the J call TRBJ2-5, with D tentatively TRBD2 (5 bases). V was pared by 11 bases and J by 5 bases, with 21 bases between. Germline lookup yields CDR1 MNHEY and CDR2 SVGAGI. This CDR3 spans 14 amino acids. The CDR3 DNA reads TGTGCCTGCCAAACGCGGGCTCGGAAGGAGACCCAGTACTTC. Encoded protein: CACQTRARKETQYF.

The CDR3 DNA is TGTGCCAGCAGCAAATCAGCAGGGGGTACCCACTATGGCTACACCTTC. Translation gives CASSKSAGGTHYGYTF. V usage is TRBV5-8 and J usage is TRBJ1-2, with 7 bases fitting TRBD1. The germline V gene encodes CDR1 SGHTS and CDR2 YDEGEE. The length of the CDR3 is 16 residues. Unmatched junction bases numbered 12, after V lost 4 bases and J lost 3 bases.

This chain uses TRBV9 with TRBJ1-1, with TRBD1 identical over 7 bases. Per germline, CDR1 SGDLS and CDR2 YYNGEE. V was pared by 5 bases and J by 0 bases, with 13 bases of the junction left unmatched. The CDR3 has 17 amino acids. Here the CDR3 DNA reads TGTGCCAGCAGTGAGGGAAGGGGGCCCCCCATGAACACTGAAGCTTTCTTT. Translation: CASSEGRGPPMNTEAFF.

The CDR3 region is CASSLGRPGNHGYYGYTF. The CDR3, as DNA: TGTGCCAGCAGCTTGGGCCGACCGGGGAACCATGGCTACTATGGCTACACCTTC. The V gene is TRBV5-4, the J gene TRBJ1-2, with D unclear. V was cut by 0 bases and J by 3 bases, with 21 bases left in between. The CDR3 extends over 18 amino acids. CDR1 and CDR2 (germline): SGHNT, YYREEE (reference sequence).

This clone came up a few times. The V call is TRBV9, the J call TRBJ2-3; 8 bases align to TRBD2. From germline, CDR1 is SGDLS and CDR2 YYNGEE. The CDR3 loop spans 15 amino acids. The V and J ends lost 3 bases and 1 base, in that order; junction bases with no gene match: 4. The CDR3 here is CASSDRGGRTDTQYF. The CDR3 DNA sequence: TGTGCCAGCAGCGATCGGGGGGGCCGCACAGATACGCAGTATTTT. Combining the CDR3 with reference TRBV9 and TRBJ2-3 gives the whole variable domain DSGVTQTPKHLITATGQRVTLRCSPRSGDLSVYWYQQSLDQGLQFLIQYYNGEERAKGNILERFSAQQFPDLHSELNLSSLELGDSALYFCASSDRGGRTDTQYFGPGTRLTVL.

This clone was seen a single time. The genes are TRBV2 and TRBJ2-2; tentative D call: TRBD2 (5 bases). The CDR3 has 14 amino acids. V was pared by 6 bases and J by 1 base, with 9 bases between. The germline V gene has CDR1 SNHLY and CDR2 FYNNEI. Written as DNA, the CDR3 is TGTGCCAGCAGACCCGGGAAGAACACCGGGGAGCTGTTTTTT. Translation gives CASRPGKNTGELFF.

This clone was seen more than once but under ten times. In DNA form, the CDR3 reads TGTGCCAGCAGCCACAGCGGGGGGGCCAAAGTGCAGTACTTC. As protein: CASSHSGGAKVQYF. The chain has TRBV14 and TRBJ2-7; 10 positions agree with TRBD2. The germline V gene encodes CDR1 SGHDN and CDR2 FVKESK. The CDR3 covers 14 residues. Trimming removed 3 bases from V and 9 bases from J; junction bases left unmatched: 8.

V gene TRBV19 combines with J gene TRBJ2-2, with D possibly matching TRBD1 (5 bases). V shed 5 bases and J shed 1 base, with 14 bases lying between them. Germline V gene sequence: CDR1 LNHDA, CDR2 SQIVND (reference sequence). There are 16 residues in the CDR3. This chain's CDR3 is CASSRFGHRNTGELFF. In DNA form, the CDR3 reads TGTGCCAGTAGTCGTTTCGGACACCGGAACACCGGGGAGCTGTTTTTT.

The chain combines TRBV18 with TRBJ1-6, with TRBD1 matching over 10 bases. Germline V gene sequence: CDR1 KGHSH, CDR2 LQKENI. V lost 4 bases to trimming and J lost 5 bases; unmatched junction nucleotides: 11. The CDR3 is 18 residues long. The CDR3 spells CASSLQTGTGVNNSPLHF. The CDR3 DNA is TGTGCCAGCTCACTCCAAACCGGGACAGGGGTTAATAATTCACCCCTCCACTTT. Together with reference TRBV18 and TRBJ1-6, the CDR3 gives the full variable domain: NAGVMQNPRHLVRRRGQEARLRCSPMKGHSHVYWYRQLPEEGLKFMVYLQKENIIDESGMPKERFSAEFPKEGPSILRIQQVVRGDSAAYFCASSLQTGTGVNNSPLHFGNGTRLTVT.